This T cell receptor (beta chain) was profiled in a study of shared clonotypes between healthy human individuals. V was trimmed by 2 bases and J by 1 base, leaving 14 bases between them. CDR3 length equals 16 residues. The germline CDR1 and CDR2 sequences are SGHVS and FQNEAQ. TCRdb keeps only in-frame clones here, not all; method: immunoSEQ multiplex PCR. Here the sample spans about 480,000 clones, nearly 80% being singletons. This TCR was recovered from a woman aged 40 to 50 in good health. Some clones in this sample may be carry-over from other donors' samples. The specimen was PBMCs. The rearrangement uses TRBV7-8 and TRBJ2-5, with D maybe TRBD1 (6 bases). The CDR3 region is CASSLRQGPFQETQYF. CDR3 in DNA: TGTGCCAGCAGCTTAAGGCAGGGGCCGTTCCAAGAGACCCAGTACTTC.